This T cell receptor beta chain was recorded in a study of blood T cell repertoires in COVID-19. The wider study: COVID-19 samples from acute and convalescent phases originated in the United States, Italy and Spain.

In the authors' methods: Amplification of reference gene primers provided the estimated nucleated cell counts. Sequenced by immunoSEQ multiplex PCR; TCRdb stores in-frame clones only, minus some. The DNA gave D and trimming, while V, J and clone size come from that table. The sample carries roughly 56,000 clones, about 86% recorded once. Trimming took off 4 bases at V and 3 bases at J, with 10 bases between the two ends. Germline loops: CDR1 SGDLS, CDR2 YYNGEE. This CDR3 comprises 13 residues. This chain connects TRBV9 to TRBJ1-2; D ambiguous. The receptor's source is a human donor in a cohort sampled during active COVID-19. Material for sequencing was peripheral blood. CDR3 coding DNA: TGTGCCAGCAGCCTCCTCCCGGACTATGGCTACACCTTC. As protein: CASSLLPDYGYTF.